The 29 T cell receptor beta chains in this list originate from one sample, sequenced in a study of T cell repertoires in aging, cancer and after chemotherapy. Amplification of TCR beta used genomic DNA extracted from peripheral blood. TRB rearrangements spanning V, D and J were amplified using mixed TRB-A/B primers. TCRdb redid the calling of the multiplex PCR reads with MiXCR, one entry per CDR3 protein. The data hold several thousand distinct CDR3 sequences, with approximately 49% observed a single time. The sequenced material came from blood. Receptors originate from a human donor with a solid tumor.

The V call is TRBV5-5, the J call TRBJ1-1; no clear D gene. The V end lost 4 bases, the J end lost 4 bases, and 11 bases lay between the germline ends. Germline loops: CDR1 SGHKS, CDR2 YYEKEE (reference sequence). This CDR3 has 13 residues. The CDR3 coding sequence is TGTGCCAGCAGCGGGCTAGGACTCACTGAAGCTTTCTTT. Its protein is CASSGLGLTEAFF. The full variable domain, completed using reference TRBV5-5 and TRBJ1-1, is DAGVTQSPTHLIKTRGQQVTLRCSPISGHKSVSWYQQVLGQGPQFIFQYYEKEERGRGNFPDRFSARQFPNYSSELNVNALLLGDSALYLCASSGLGLTEAFFGQGTRLTVV.

The V gene is TRBV20-1, the J gene TRBJ1-1, with 8 bases fitting TRBD1. CDR3 length: 15 residues. CDR1 is DFQATT, CDR2 SNEGSKA, per germline (reference sequence). The J segment lost 1 base and the V segment lost 7 bases, leaving 11 bases of the junction unmatched. The CDR3 reads CSGKAGGAWNTEAFF. The DNA of the CDR3 is TGCAGTGGGAAGGCAGGGGGCGCATGGAACACTGAAGCTTTCTTT.

V is TRBV9 and J is TRBJ2-7; D is possibly TRBD2 (5 bases). The CDR3 contains 15 residues. Per germline, CDR1 SGDLS and CDR2 YYNGEE. V lost 0 bases to trimming and J lost 6 bases, with 16 bases between them. This chain's CDR3 is CASSVEVGVGSEQYF. The CDR3 DNA reads as TGTGCCAGCAGCGTAGAGGTGGGAGTTGGGTCCGAGCAGTACTTC.

This chain connects TRBV20-1 to TRBJ1-2; 10 nucleotides align to TRBD1. CDR3 length equals 15 residues. The J segment lost 2 bases and the V segment lost 0 bases, leaving 3 bases of the junction unmatched. CDR1 is DFQATT and CDR2 is SNEGSKA in the germline V gene (reference sequence). CDR3 sequence reads: CSAREPGQGNYGYTF. In DNA, the CDR3 is TGCAGTGCTAGAGAACCGGGACAGGGGAACTATGGCTACACCTTC.

The gene calls are TRBV7-9 and TRBJ2-1; D is unresolved. There are 12 residues in the CDR3. The germline gives CDR1 SEHNR, CDR2 FQNEAQ (reference sequence). Trimming stripped 6 bases from V and 11 bases from J, with 14 bases between. CDR3 bases: TGTGCCAGCAGGTTGGATCCGGGCCAGCAGTTCTTC. It is translated as CASRLDPGQQFF.

This chain links TRBV7-3 with TRBJ2-3; unclear D gene. Trimming stripped 5 bases from V and 2 bases from J, with 11 bases between. Germline values: CDR1 SGHTA, CDR2 FQGTGA. The CDR3 contains 14 residues. CDR3 bases: TGTGCCAGCAGCCGCGACCGTAACACAGATACGCAGTATTTT. Residues: CASSRDRNTDTQYF.

CDR3 in DNA: TGTGCCAGCGTGAGGGGGGGGACAGATACGCAGTATTTT. It encodes CASVRGGTDTQYF. V and J are TRBV6-1 and TRBJ2-3, with D perhaps matching TRBD2 (7 bases). In germline, CDR1 is MNHNS, CDR2 SASEGT. Deletions cut 8 bases from V and 3 bases from J, with 12 bases between. The CDR3 extends over 13 amino acids.

The rearrangement links TRBV20-1 to TRBJ2-2; 10 bases match TRBD2. CDR1 DFQATT and CDR2 SNEGSKA come from the germline V gene (reference sequence). Trimming took 6 bases from V and 6 from J; bases not matched to a gene: 7. This CDR3 region has 14 residues. The CDR3 is CSARPSGRSGELFF. In nucleotides, the CDR3 is TGCAGTGCCAGACCTAGCGGGAGATCCGGGGAGCTGTTTTTT.

The gene calls are TRBV7-2 and TRBJ2-1; the D gene is possibly TRBD2 (6 bases). Germline CDR1 reads SGHTA; CDR2 reads FQGNSA. V dropped 1 base and J dropped 7 bases, with 8 bases sitting between them. The CDR3 covers 13 residues. In nucleotides, the CDR3 is TGTGCCAGCAGCTTAGGGAGGGATAATGAGCAGTTCTTC. Translated, it gives CASSLGRDNEQFF.

This clonotype has more than one count but fewer than ten. The chain has TRBV19 and TRBJ1-2, with unresolved D. The V end was cut by 5 bases, the J end by 4 bases, with 11 bases between. The CDR3 spans 13 residues. Germline assignment: CDR1 LNHDA and CDR2 SQIVND (reference sequence). The CDR3 reads CASSWRASYGYTF. CDR3 DNA sequence: TGTGCCAGTAGTTGGAGAGCGAGCTATGGCTACACCTTC.

This clonotype was picked up one time. The rearrangement links TRBV30 to TRBJ2-3; 9 bases are a match to TRBD2. The germline CDR1 and CDR2 sequences are GTSNPN and SVGIG (reference sequence). V trimming: 2 bases; J trimming: 1 base; junction bases outside the gene matches: 1. This CDR3 region has 14 residues. The CDR3 loop reads CAWSRLAGTDTQYF. In nucleotides, the CDR3 is TGTGCCTGGAGTAGACTAGCGGGCACAGATACGCAGTATTTT. Complete variable domain (other parts from reference TRBV30 and TRBJ2-3): SQTIHQWPATLVQPVGSPLSLECTVEGTSNPNLYWYRQAAGRGLQLLFYSVGIGQISSEVPQNLSASRPQDRQFILSSKKLLLSDSGFYLCAWSRLAGTDTQYFGPGTRLTVL.

The genes are TRBV6-5 and TRBJ1-6; the D gene is possibly TRBD1 (6 bases). CDR1 and CDR2 from the germline V gene are MNHEY and SVGAGI. V dropped 2 bases and J dropped 3 bases, with 14 bases sitting between them. The CDR3 sequence is 17 residues long. DNA of the CDR3: TGTGCCAGCAGTTACCCCCCTAAGACAGGCTATAATTCACCCCTCCACTTT. Translation: CASSYPPKTGYNSPLHF.

The chain combines TRBV24-1 with TRBJ1-2; 9 bases are a match to TRBD1. Germline CDR1 reads KGHDR; CDR2 reads SFDVKD. J lost 7 bases, V lost 11 bases, and 10 bases had no gene match. CDR3 length: 13 residues. The CDR3 spells CAINTGTGFGYTF. CDR3 nucleotides: TGTGCCATCAATACCGGGACAGGGTTTGGCTACACCTTC.

The gene calls are TRBV7-9 and TRBJ2-2; TRBD2 is a possible D gene (5 bases). V dropped 8 bases and J dropped 3 bases, with 7 bases sitting between them. Germline V CDR1 and CDR2: SEHNR, FQNEAQ (reference sequence). This CDR3 comprises 12 residues. CDR3 in amino acids: CASGEYTGELFF. The CDR3 nucleotides read TGTGCCAGCGGGGAGTACACCGGGGAGCTGTTTTTT.

DNA for the CDR3: TGTGCCAGCCGGACTAGCGGGGGGGGTACGCAGTATTTT. This sequence encodes CASRTSGGGTQYF. The chain employs TRBV7-3 and TRBJ2-3; the match to TRBD2 covers 15 bases. Germline V gene lookup returns CDR1 SGHTA and CDR2 FQGTGA. This CDR3 is 13 amino acids long. Germline trimming cut 8 bases from V and 8 bases from J; bases unmatched to any gene: 2.

This clonotype has more than one count but fewer than ten. V is TRBV19 and J is TRBJ2-2, with TRBD1 identical over 9 bases. Germline V gene lookup returns CDR1 LNHDA and CDR2 SQIVND (reference sequence). The ends lost 6 bases at V and 3 bases at J; junction bases unmatched: 8. The length of the CDR3 is 16 residues. The CDR3 spells CASSKTGGMDTGELFF. CDR3 sequence (DNA): TGTGCCAGTAGCAAAACAGGGGGCATGGACACCGGGGAGCTGTTTTTT. The full variable domain, in which reference TRBV19 and TRBJ2-2 provide the parts outside the CDR3, is DGGITQSPKYLFRKEGQNVTLSCEQNLNHDAMYWYRQDPGQGLRLIYYSQIVNDFQKGDIAEGYSVSREKKESFPLTVTSAQKNPTAFYLCASSKTGGMDTGELFFGEGSRLTVL.

This chain links TRBV6-5 with TRBJ2-2; D not certain. Between the trimmed V and J ends, which lost 7 bases and 0 bases, there was a span of 15 bases. Germline lookup yields CDR1 MNHEY and CDR2 SVGAGI. This CDR3 has 16 amino acids. This chain's CDR3 is CASTRSGYANTGELFF. CDR3 in DNA: TGTGCCAGCACCCGATCTGGGTACGCGAACACCGGGGAGCTGTTTTTT.

J is TRBJ1-1 and V is TRBV7-9; TRBD1 is a possible D gene (5 bases). Germline V gives CDR1 SEHNR, CDR2 FQNEAQ (reference sequence). This CDR3 region has 12 residues. Trimming left V 1 base short and J 6 bases short, with 6 bases between. CDR3 residues: CASSLVGAEAFF. In nucleotides, the CDR3 is TGTGCCAGCAGCTTAGTGGGGGCTGAAGCTTTCTTT.

The chain recombines TRBV28 with TRBJ1-1; 8 bases match TRBD1. The V segment lost 6 bases and the J segment 1 base; nucleotides outside the gene matches: 16. The CDR3 loop spans 18 amino acids. In germline, CDR1 is MDHEN, CDR2 SYDVKM. In DNA, the CDR3 is TGTGCCAGCAGCGTGAACAGGGGGATTTCATACTCGAACACTGAAGCTTTCTTT. As protein: CASSVNRGISYSNTEAFF.

The DNA for the CDR3 is TGTGCCAGCACGACGGATTATAACACAGATACGCAGTATTTT. As protein: CASTTDYNTDTQYF. The chain joins TRBV7-2 to TRBJ2-3; D remains ambiguous. Between the trimmed V and J ends, which lost 7 bases and 2 bases, there was a span of 13 bases. From germline, CDR1 is SGHTA and CDR2 FQGNSA. CDR3 length equals 14 residues.

V is TRBV24-1 and J is TRBJ2-3, with a weak D call TRBD2 (5 bases). CDR3 length: 12 residues. V gave up 1 base and J gave up 8 bases, with 6 bases separating them. Germline CDR1 and CDR2: KGHDR and SFDVKD. Here the CDR3 reads CATSDLEGTQYF. The DNA of the CDR3 is TGTGCCACCAGTGATTTAGAGGGTACGCAGTATTTT.

This clonotype was picked up a small number of times. The chain recombines TRBV5-6 with TRBJ1-4; the D gene is possibly TRBD1 (5 bases). This CDR3 has 14 amino acids. Trimming took 4 bases from V and 3 from J, leaving 10 bases between them. The germline V gene has CDR1 SGHDT and CDR2 YYEEEE. The CDR3: CASSRKGSNEKLFF. Written as DNA, the CDR3 is TGTGCCAGCAGCCGCAAGGGGTCTAATGAAAAACTGTTTTTT.

This clonotype was seen only a few times. This sequence joins TRBV7-2 and TRBJ1-2; D possibly corresponds to TRBD1 (6 bases). Trimming pared 4 bases from V and 7 bases from J, leaving 13 bases between. CDR3 length: 13 residues. From germline, CDR1 is SGHTA and CDR2 FQGNSA. CDR3 bases: TGTGCCAGCAGCTACCTAGGGGGAAGTGGCTACACCTTC. Translating it yields CASSYLGGSGYTF.

The CDR3 bases are TGTGCCAGCCTTCGTGTGGGGGTAAACTCCTACGAGCAGTACTTC. Translating gives CASLRVGVNSYEQYF. The chain recombines TRBV13 with TRBJ2-7; tentatively, D is TRBD1 or TRBD2 (5 bases each). V shed 8 bases and J shed 0 bases, with 17 bases lying between them. CDR3 size: 15 residues. CDR1 is PRHDT and CDR2 is FYEKMQ in the germline V gene (reference sequence).

This clonotype turned up a few times. The rearrangement uses TRBV19 and TRBJ2-7; D is unresolved. CDR1 and CDR2 (germline): LNHDA, SQIVND (reference sequence). The CDR3 contains 16 residues. The V end lost 3 bases, the J end lost 4 bases, and 19 bases lay between the germline ends. The CDR3 nucleotides read TGTGCCAGTAGTATTGGCACGGATCCGGTCTATTACGAGCAGTACTTC. Protein sequence: CASSIGTDPVYYEQYF.

This clonotype was recorded only once. This chain joins TRBV29-1 and TRBJ2-1; D is ambiguous. The V gene lost 2 bases and the J gene lost 0 bases, with 8 bases spanning the gap. The CDR3 spans 14 residues. The germline CDR1 and CDR2 sequences are SQVTM and ANQGSEA. The CDR3 spells CSVEFVSSYNEQFF. The CDR3, as DNA: TGCAGCGTTGAATTCGTCAGCTCCTACAATGAGCAGTTCTTC.

This clonotype was seen more than once but under ten times. The chain's CDR3 is CASSQDSPSSYNEQFF. Here the CDR3 DNA reads TGCGCCAGCAGCCAAGACTCCCCGAGCTCCTACAATGAGCAGTTCTTC. The chain employs TRBV4-3 and TRBJ2-1, with D unclear. Trimming shortened V by 0 bases and J by 0 bases, and 9 bases separated the two germline ends. The CDR3 covers 16 residues. CDR1 and CDR2 from the germline V gene are LGHNA and YSLEER.

The chain is built from TRBV29-1 and TRBJ2-5, with TRBD2 matching over 8 bases. The CDR3 covers 14 residues. The J segment lost 7 bases and the V segment lost 7 bases, leaving 14 bases of the junction unmatched. Germline CDR1 is SQVTM and CDR2 is ANQGSEA. This chain's CDR3 is CSASSGGSQGTQYF. The CDR3 DNA reads as TGCAGCGCTTCCTCGGGGGGGAGCCAGGGGACCCAGTACTTC.

This clonotype has only a few counts. For the CDR3, the DNA is TGTGCCAGCAGCTCAGGGTCCTACGAGCAGTACTTC. Its protein is CASSSGSYEQYF. V gene TRBV27 combines with J gene TRBJ2-7; perhaps TRBD1 as D (5 bases). CDR1 and CDR2 (germline): MNHEY, SMNVEV (reference sequence). V lost 6 bases and J 1 base, leaving 7 bases between the germline ends. The CDR3 has 12 amino acids.